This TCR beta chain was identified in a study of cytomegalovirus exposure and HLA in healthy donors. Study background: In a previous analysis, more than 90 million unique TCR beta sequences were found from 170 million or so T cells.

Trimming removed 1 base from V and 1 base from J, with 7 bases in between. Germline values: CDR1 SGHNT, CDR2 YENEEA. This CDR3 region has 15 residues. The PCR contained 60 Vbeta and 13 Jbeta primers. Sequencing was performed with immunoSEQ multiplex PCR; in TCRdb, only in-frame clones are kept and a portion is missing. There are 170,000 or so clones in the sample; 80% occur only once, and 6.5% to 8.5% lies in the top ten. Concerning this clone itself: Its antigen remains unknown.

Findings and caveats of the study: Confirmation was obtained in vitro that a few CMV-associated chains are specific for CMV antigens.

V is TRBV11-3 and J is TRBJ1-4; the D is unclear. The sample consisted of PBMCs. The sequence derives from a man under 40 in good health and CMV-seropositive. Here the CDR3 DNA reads TGTGCCAGCAGCTTAGGGCCAGAAACTAATGAAAAACTGTTTTTT. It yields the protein CASSLGPETNEKLFF.